These T cell receptor beta chains were read from a single sample in a study of cytomegalovirus exposure and HLA in healthy donors. The table came from immunoSEQ multiplex PCR; TCRdb's copy has only in-frame clones and leaves some out. The sample carries roughly 150,000 clones, around nine tenths recorded once. Sequenced sample: PBMCs. These receptors came from a young woman in good health and CMV-seropositive. CDR3s include the opening cysteine and the closing phenylalanine or tryptophan. The D gene is left open where the match is weak. The listing skips clone size in some rows; elsewhere it reads once, few, many or a size class.

cdr3_nt | cdr3_aa | v_call | clone_size | j_call | d_call
TGTGCCTGGAGCGAGACAGGGCTGGGTCAGCCCCAGCATTTT | CAWSETGLGQPQHF | TRBV30 | NA | TRBJ1-5 | TRBD1
TGCGCCAGCAGCTTGGGGGGTAGCGGCAGCTCCTACGAGCAGTACTTC | CASSLGGSGSSYEQYF | TRBV5-1 | NA | TRBJ2-7 | NA
TGTGCCTGGACTAGGATCAATGAGCAGTTCTTC | CAWTRINEQFF | TRBV30 | NA | TRBJ2-1 | NA
TGTGCCAGCAGCGTCGGGAACGTAGATACGCAGTATTTT | CASSVGNVDTQYF | TRBV11-3 | NA | TRBJ2-3 | NA
TGTGCCATCTTAGACAGGGGGAGCGGCAATGAGCAGTTCTTC | CAILDRGSGNEQFF | TRBV10-3 | NA | TRBJ2-1 | TRBD1
TGTGCCAGCAGCCGTCAGGGCTACGAGCAGTACTTC | CASSRQGYEQYF | TRBV11-3 | NA | TRBJ2-7 | NA
TGTGCCAGCAGCTCCCCCTCGCGGCATTTCACAGATACGCAGTATTTT | CASSSPSRHFTDTQYF | TRBV5-6 | few | TRBJ2-3 | NA
TGTGCCAGCAGCTTAATCGGAGGCGATGAGCAGTTCTTC | CASSLIGGDEQFF | TRBV7-9 | NA | TRBJ2-1 | NA
TGTGCCACCAGCAGCCCTACAGGGGGAGCTTTCTTT | CATSSPTGGAFF | TRBV15 | once | TRBJ1-1 | TRBD1
TGTGCCAGCAGTGTTCATCTAGCGGGAGACGTCTACAATGAGCAGTTCTTC | CASSVHLAGDVYNEQFF | TRBV6-1 | NA | TRBJ2-1 | TRBD2
TGTGCCAGTAGGTCCCGGGACAGGGAGACCCATACGCAGTATTTT | CASRSRDRETHTQYF | TRBV19 | NA | TRBJ2-3 | TRBD1
TGTGCCAGCAGTTTACGGTGGGAGACCCAGTACTTC | CASSLRWETQYF | TRBV28 | once | TRBJ2-5 | NA
TGTGCCTGGAGTGTACGGGAGAACAATGAGCAGTTCTTC | CAWSVRENNEQFF | TRBV30 | NA | TRBJ2-1 | NA
TGTGCCAGCAGCCAAGCAGACAGCTCCTACGAGCAGTACTTC | CASSQADSSYEQYF | TRBV4-2 | NA | TRBJ2-7 | NA
TGTGCCAGCAGCCAACAAGGGCAGGGAGGGTACCAAGAGACCCAGTACTTC | CASSQQGQGGYQETQYF | TRBV4-2 | NA | TRBJ2-5 | TRBD2
TGCAGCGTTGATCCGGGGGGAAGCTCCTACGAGCAGTACTTC | CSVDPGGSSYEQYF | TRBV29-1 | NA | TRBJ2-7 | TRBD2
TGTGCCAGCAGCACATACAGCGGGAGCACAGATACGCAGTATTTT | CASSTYSGSTDTQYF | TRBV11-1 | NA | TRBJ2-3 | NA
TGTGCCAGCAGCAAAGTCCCTGCGGGGGGTCACTACTATGGCTACACCTTC | CASSKVPAGGHYYGYTF | TRBV21-1 | NA | TRBJ1-2 | NA
TGTGCCAGCAATGTAATAGCGGGAGAAGAGCAGTACTTC | CASNVIAGEEQYF | TRBV2 | NA | TRBJ2-7 | TRBD2
TGCGCCAGCAGCTTGTTCGACACCGGGGAGCTGTTTTTT | CASSLFDTGELFF | TRBV5-1 | NA | TRBJ2-2 | NA
TGCGCCAGCAGCCAAGCTTCCCACTATGGCTACACCTTC | CASSQASHYGYTF | TRBV4-3 | NA | TRBJ1-2 | NA
TGTGCCAGCAGCTTGGAATACTACAATGAGCAGTTCTTC | CASSLEYYNEQFF | TRBV5-6 | NA | TRBJ2-1 | NA
TGTGCCAGCAGCCCGGGGCGGGAGCGGAGGGGTAGAGAGACCCAGTACTTC | CASSPGRERRGRETQYF | TRBV5-6 | NA | TRBJ2-5 | TRBD2
TGTGCCAGCAGTCAGGACAGGGGCGAATATCAGCCCCAGCATTTT | CASSQDRGEYQPQHF | TRBV5-4 | once | TRBJ1-5 | TRBD1
TGTGCCACCAGCAGCATACTAGCGGGAGTACAGCAGTACTTC | CATSSILAGVQQYF | TRBV15 | NA | TRBJ2-7 | TRBD2
TGTGCCAGCACTAACCAGGCCCATGAAGCTTTCTTT | CASTNQAHEAFF | TRBV6-6 | few | TRBJ1-1 | NA
TGCGCCAGCAGCCCGGACACCGAGAACACTGAAGCTTTCTTT | CASSPDTENTEAFF | TRBV5-1 | few | TRBJ1-1 | NA
TGCAGCTCACTATCGGCACAGGGTGACGAGACCCAGTACTTC | CSSLSAQGDETQYF | TRBV29-1 | NA | TRBJ2-5 | NA
TGTGCCAGCAGTTCCACAGGGCACCGCGGGCCCCAGCATTTT | CASSSTGHRGPQHF | TRBV5-5 | NA | TRBJ1-5 | NA
TGTGCCAGCAGCTTAGTTAGGGTGGGGGGCTACGAGCAGTACTTC | CASSLVRVGGYEQYF | TRBV7-8 | NA | TRBJ2-7 | NA
TGCGCCAGCAGCTTGGCTCAGTGGGCCACCGGGGAGCTGTTTTTT | CASSLAQWATGELFF | TRBV5-1 | NA | TRBJ2-2 | NA
TGCGCCAGCAGCTTGTGGGGGACGGGGCTAGCGGGACAAGAGACCCAGTACTTC | CASSLWGTGLAGQETQYF | TRBV5-1 | NA | TRBJ2-5 | TRBD2
TGTGCCAGCAGTTTTTCGACATCCGTGGATGGCTACACCTTC | CASSFSTSVDGYTF | TRBV27 | NA | TRBJ1-2 | NA
TGTGCCAGCAGCACCCGGACTAGCGGGAGTCTGAATGAGCAGTTCTTC | CASSTRTSGSLNEQFF | TRBV7-9 | NA | TRBJ2-1 | TRBD2
TGTGCCAGCAGAAAACCCGGGACAGGGTTTTCGCTCAACACCGGGGAGCTGTTTTTT | CASRKPGTGFSLNTGELFF | TRBV13 | NA | TRBJ2-2 | TRBD1
TGCAGCGTTGATAAGGCGGGAGTAACGAGCACTGAAGCTTTCTTT | CSVDKAGVTSTEAFF | TRBV29-1 | NA | TRBJ1-1 | NA
TGTGCCAGTAGTCCCGGACTAGCGGGCGTAGATACGCAGTATTTT | CASSPGLAGVDTQYF | TRBV19 | NA | TRBJ2-3 | TRBD2
TGCGCCAGCAGCTTGGGGGGACTCTACACAGATACGCAGTATTTT | CASSLGGLYTDTQYF | TRBV5-1 | NA | TRBJ2-3 | NA
TGCGCCAGCAGCTTCCAGGGCCCTGAAAAACTGTTTTTT | CASSFQGPEKLFF | TRBV5-1 | once | TRBJ1-4 | NA
TGTGCCAGCACCTGGGGTAGCGGGAGGGCCGAAGAACAAGAGACCCAGTACTTC | CASTWGSGRAEEQETQYF | TRBV27 | NA | TRBJ2-5 | TRBD2
TGTGCCAGCACTCCCCCGACTAGCGGGAGGATAAATACGCAGTATTTT | CASTPPTSGRINTQYF | TRBV25-1 | once | TRBJ2-3 | TRBD2
TGTGCCAGCAGCCAAGCTAGCGGGAGTTCCCCCTACGAGCAGTACTTC | CASSQASGSSPYEQYF | TRBV4-2 | NA | TRBJ2-7 | TRBD2
TGTGCCAGCAGCTTAGGGGGCGGCTCCTACGAGCAGTACTTC | CASSLGGGSYEQYF | TRBV7-7 | NA | TRBJ2-7 | NA
TGCGCCAGCAGCTTGGCCAGCGGGACCGCAGATACGCAGTATTTT | CASSLASGTADTQYF | TRBV5-1 | NA | TRBJ2-3 | TRBD2
TGTGCCACCAGCAGAGAGAGGTTACAGGGCAGGGGCGAAGCTTTCTTT | CATSRERLQGRGEAFF | TRBV15 | few | TRBJ1-1 | NA
TGTGCCACCAGTTCGCGGCAAAACACCGGGGAGCTGTTTTTT | CATSSRQNTGELFF | TRBV15 | NA | TRBJ2-2 | NA
TGTGCCAGCCATCGGGCGGGACTCTACTACGAGCAGTACTTC | CASHRAGLYYEQYF | TRBV28 | once | TRBJ2-7 | NA
TGTGCCAGCAGGACAGGGGGCTCAGGGGCCAACGTCCTGACTTTC | CASRTGGSGANVLTF | TRBV10-3 | NA | TRBJ2-6 | TRBD1
TGCGCCAGCAGCCATGGTCGCGGGAGTTTGTACGAGCAGTACTTC | CASSHGRGSLYEQYF | TRBV4-1 | NA | TRBJ2-7 | TRBD2
TGTGCCAGCGGGATGGACAGGGCCTACAATGAGCAGTTCTTC | CASGMDRAYNEQFF | TRBV2 | NA | TRBJ2-1 | TRBD1
TGCACCAGCAGCCAAGACGCCTGGGGACTAGCGGGAGCCACCGAGCAGTTCTTC | CTSSQDAWGLAGATEQFF | TRBV1 | NA | TRBJ2-1 | NA